These T cell receptor beta chains were read from a single sample in a study of regulatory T cells in long-lasting Graves disease. Each CDR3 protein is one row after TCRdb ran MiXCR on the multiplex PCR reads. The repertoire holds approximately 540,000 distinct CDR3 sequences, with 12% as singletons. The sample was also linked to a second study, of T cells in Graves' hyperthyroidism and ophthalmopathy.

The sample was peripheral blood mononuclear cells (PBMCs), taken at new diagnosis, from a patient treated with antithyroid drugs. The receptor set was obtained from a woman aged 25 to 45 with Graves disease. Both conserved end residues are part of each CDR3. D genes are given only for firm matches. Size values are once, few and many counts, or a class for expanded clones, and some rows have none.

clone_size j_call d_call v_call cdr3_aa cdr3_nt
few TRBJ2-3 TRBD2 TRBV6-1 CASSEILAWADTQYF TGTGCCAGCAGTGAAATACTAGCGTGGGCAGATACGCAGTATTTT
many TRBJ2-7 TRBD1 TRBV29-1 CSVQKGTGGNEQYF TGCAGCGTTCAGAAGGGGACAGGGGGCAACGAGCAGTACTTC
many TRBJ1-1 . TRBV12-3/TRBV12-4 CASSLGRGKGMNTEAFF TGTGCCAGCAGTTTAGGCAGGGGCAAAGGGATGAACACTGAAGCTTTCTTT
many TRBJ2-5 . TRBV7-8 CASSLGSTGVGETQYF TGTGCCAGCAGCTTAGGGTCCACGGGCGTGGGGGAGACCCAGTACTTC
many TRBJ2-7 . TRBV15 CATSREPRYEQYF TGTGCCACCAGCAGAGAGCCGAGGTACGAGCAGTACTTC
. TRBJ2-7 . TRBV7-9 CASSQVYEQYF TGTGCCAGCAGCCAGGTTTACGAGCAGTACTTC
few TRBJ2-7 TRBD2 TRBV27 CASSPLGLAGVVQYF TGTGCCAGCAGTCCCCTGGGACTAGCGGGAGTTGTGCAGTACTTC
few TRBJ2-7 . TRBV30 CAWQRVSSYEQYF TGTGCCTGGCAGAGGGTTAGCTCCTACGAGCAGTACTTC
many TRBJ1-1 . TRBV11-2 CASSVLNTEAFF TGTGCCAGCAGCGTCCTGAACACTGAAGCTTTCTTT
few TRBJ2-7 . TRBV20-1 CSASPSPAYEQYF TGCAGTGCTAGTCCCAGCCCAGCCTACGAGCAGTACTTC
few TRBJ1-6 . TRBV7-9 CASRAASYDSPLHF TGTGCCAGCAGGGCGGCCAGTTATGATTCACCCCTCCACTTT
many TRBJ2-3 . TRBV5-6 CASSLDVDTQYF TGTGCCAGCAGCTTGGATGTAGATACGCAGTATTTT
. TRBJ2-1 . TRBV28 CASSPPSGELPYNEQFF TGTGCCAGCAGCCCACCGAGCGGAGAACTCCCCTACAATGAGCAGTTCTTC
many TRBJ2-5 . TRBV19 CASSRGAGFQETQYF TGTGCCAGTAGTCGGGGGGCCGGGTTCCAAGAGACCCAGTACTTC
few TRBJ2-2 TRBD1 TRBV20-1 CSAGTGAGELFF TGCAGTGCCGGGACAGGGGCCGGGGAGCTGTTTTTT
many TRBJ1-4 . TRBV2 CASSVGAESEKLFF TGTGCCAGCAGTGTTGGGGCAGAGTCGGAAAAACTGTTTTTT
many TRBJ2-2 . TRBV27 CASSFGWATGELFF TGTGCCAGCAGTTTTGGGTGGGCCACCGGGGAGCTGTTTTTT